This TCR beta chain is drawn from a study of cytomegalovirus exposure and HLA in healthy donors. The study, taken as a whole, reports: In the analysis, some V segments, TRBV6-2 and TRBV6-3 included, were excluded as indistinguishable. In vitro, three CMV-associated chains proved specific for CMV antigens. Prior analysis indicated that the majority of TCR beta V segments exhibited productivity approximately 87% or approximately 30% of the time. V- and J-gene trimming in TCR beta was tied to a missense DCLRE1C variant by an analysis performed later.

The PCR made use of 60 Vbeta and 13 Jbeta primers. Profiled with immunoSEQ multiplex PCR; TCRdb holds only in-frame clones, not every one. Of 85,000 to 90,000 clones listed, roughly 80% are singletons. For this clone: Its antigen is currently unknown.

This CDR3 contains 16 residues. V lost 6 bases, J lost 2 bases, and 11 bases stayed unmatched. Looked up from germline, CDR1 is SGDLS and CDR2 is YYNGEE. This clonotype originated in a man in his thirties or forties in good health and CMV-seropositive. The J gene is TRBJ2-3, the V gene TRBV9; the match to TRBD2 covers 8 bases. Sample: PBMCs. CDR3 nucleotides: TGTGCCAGCACCACCGGGAGGGGGGGGGCCACAGATACGCAGTATTTT. Its translation is CASTTGRGGATDTQYF.